The sequence of this T cell receptor (beta chain) was determined in a study of blood T cell repertoires in COVID-19. Authors' analysis steps: How many nucleated cells were present was estimated from reference gene primer amplification. TCRdb's copy holds only in-frame clones and misses some; the assay was immunoSEQ multiplex PCR. Clonal size and the V and J genes are those of that table, whereas D and trimming came from the DNA. Among about 260,000 clones, 84% were seen once, and the ten largest hold 4.2%. The CDR3 totals 13 residues. Trimming cost V 6 bases and J 5 bases; bases outside gene matches: 7. Germline V lookup: CDR1 LNHDA, CDR2 SQIVND (reference sequence).

The sample taken for sequencing was peripheral blood. This rearrangement joins TRBV19 to TRBJ2-7; 7 bases map to TRBD2. The receptor was isolated from a man aged 55 to 69 with acute or convalescent COVID-19. Here the CDR3 reads CASSQSGNHEQYF. For the CDR3, the DNA is TGTGCCAGTAGCCAGAGCGGGAACCACGAGCAGTACTTC.